The T cell receptor (beta chain) described here comes from a study of blood T cell repertoires in COVID-19. This CDR3 region has 15 residues. The V end lost 7 bases, the J end lost 0 bases, and 12 bases lay between the germline ends. Germline values: CDR1 LNHDA, CDR2 SQIVND (reference sequence). Only in-frame clones appear in the TCRdb table, and some are missing; sequencing was by immunoSEQ multiplex PCR. The sample carries roughly 150,000 clones, about 83% recorded once. The sample consisted of peripheral blood. The origin of this receptor is a woman of 80 years or more with acute or convalescent COVID-19. The chain carries TRBV19 and TRBJ2-2; D is possibly TRBD1 (6 bases). CDR3 sequence reads: CASTNRATNTGELFF. CDR3 bases: TGTGCCAGTACAAACAGGGCCACGAACACCGGGGAGCTGTTTTTT.